This entry lists 13 T cell receptor beta chains sequenced from one sample in a study of blood T cell repertoires in COVID-19. The method was immunoSEQ multiplex PCR; TCRdb's version includes in-frame clones alone and lacks a portion of them. This table holds approximately 240,000 clones, about 83% found once. Material: peripheral blood. The source of these receptors is a human donor in a cohort sampled during active COVID-19.

The rearrangement uses TRBV5-1 and TRBJ2-3, with 9 bases fitting TRBD2. This CDR3 contains 18 residues. Losses at the gene ends were 0 bases for V and 0 bases for J; bases not matched to a gene: 8. Germline values: CDR1 SGHRS, CDR2 YFSETQ. The CDR3 here is CASSLEAGGVISTDTQYF. CDR3 in DNA: TGCGCCAGCAGCTTGGAAGCGGGGGGAGTCATAAGCACAGATACGCAGTATTTT.

The V gene is TRBV6-5, the J gene TRBJ2-5; D is unresolved. Germline V gene sequence: CDR1 MNHEY, CDR2 SVGAGI. Between the trimmed V and J ends, which lost 8 bases and 5 bases, there was a span of 9 bases. This CDR3 has 11 amino acids. As DNA, the CDR3 is TGTGCCAGCGTCCGTGCGGAGACCCAGTACTTC. Amino acid sequence: CASVRAETQYF.

The CDR3 region is CASSVDPGGSVSNEQFF. In nucleotides, the CDR3 is TGTGCCAGCAGCGTAGACCCGGGCGGGAGTGTAAGTAATGAGCAGTTCTTC. The rearrangement links TRBV9 to TRBJ2-1; 7 nucleotides align to TRBD2. With 0 bases clipped from V and 7 bases from J, the junction kept 13 bases outside the gene matches. CDR1 is SGDLS, CDR2 YYNGEE, per germline. This CDR3 has 17 amino acids.

The rearrangement links TRBV6-5 to TRBJ2-3, with D maybe TRBD1 (7 bases). Trimming took 0 bases from V and 6 from J, leaving 13 bases between them. This CDR3 has 15 residues. Germline V gene sequence: CDR1 MNHEY, CDR2 SVGAGI. The CDR3 DNA follows: TGTGCCAGCAGTTACTCTCCCAGGGGGGCGGATACGCAGTATTTT. Translating gives CASSYSPRGADTQYF.

The chain links TRBV2 to TRBJ2-2; 15 nucleotides agree with TRBD2. Germline CDR1 is SNHLY and CDR2 is FYNNEI. This CDR3 region has 17 residues. V was pared by 6 bases and J by 4 bases, with 6 bases of the junction left unmatched. The CDR3: CASSPGLAGGGTGELFF. In DNA, the CDR3 is TGTGCCAGCAGCCCGGGACTAGCGGGAGGAGGCACCGGGGAGCTGTTTTTT.

The V call is TRBV5-1, the J call TRBJ1-4; D is unresolved. V dropped 4 bases and J dropped 0 bases, with 10 bases sitting between them. Germline V gene lookup returns CDR1 SGHRS and CDR2 YFSETQ. The CDR3 sequence is 15 residues long. CDR3 DNA: TGCGCCAGCAGCCCCTCCCCAGCAACTAATGAAAAACTGTTTTTT. Translated, it gives CASSPSPATNEKLFF.

The chain joins TRBV5-1 to TRBJ2-1, with TRBD2 identical over 9 bases. Germline loops: CDR1 SGHRS, CDR2 YFSETQ. The CDR3 covers 14 residues. Germline trimming cut 0 bases from V and 15 bases from J; bases unmatched to any gene: 10. The CDR3 reads CASSLAPIAGEWFF. CDR3 bases: TGCGCCAGCAGCTTGGCCCCAATAGCGGGAGAGTGGTTCTTC.

V usage is TRBV30 and J usage is TRBJ1-5; 8 bases map to TRBD1. Losses at the gene ends were 7 bases for V and 2 bases for J; bases not matched to a gene: 7. The germline CDR1 and CDR2 sequences are GTSNPN and SVGIG (reference sequence). This CDR3 is built from 14 residues. The CDR3 DNA sequence: TGTGCCTCAGCACAGGGGGATGGCAATCAGCCCCAGCATTTT. Translation: CASAQGDGNQPQHF.

The chain links TRBV29-1 to TRBJ2-7; TRBD1 aligns across 8 bases. Germline assignment: CDR1 SQVTM and CDR2 ANQGSEA. The CDR3 is 14 residues long. Trimming took 7 bases from V and 4 from J; bases not matched to a gene: 12. In DNA, the CDR3 is TGCAGCGCGAAGATGGGACAGGCTACATACGAGCAGTACTTC. Its translation is CSAKMGQATYEQYF.

The chain employs TRBV6-5 and TRBJ1-1; 9 positions match TRBD1. The CDR3 runs to 14 residues. CDR1 and CDR2 from the germline V gene are MNHEY and SVGAGI. V lost 6 bases, J lost 5 bases, and 7 bases stayed unmatched. In nucleotides, the CDR3 is TGTGCCAGCAGCGCGGGACAGGGCCAAACTGAAGCTTTCTTT. This codes for CASSAGQGQTEAFF.

V usage is TRBV7-2 and J usage is TRBJ2-7; TRBD2 might be the D (8 bases). V was trimmed by 8 bases and J by 11 bases, leaving 19 bases between them. Germline V gene lookup returns CDR1 SGHTA and CDR2 FQGNSA. The CDR3 is made up of 12 amino acids. The CDR3 nucleotides read TGTGCCAGCCGGGAGGGGGCAGCTAGGGAGTACTTC. It is translated as CASREGAAREYF.

The chain is built from TRBV6-5 and TRBJ2-7; 11 nucleotides agree with TRBD1. The CDR3 totals 14 residues. V gave up 8 bases and J gave up 2 bases; unmatched junction bases: 5. Germline loops: CDR1 MNHEY, CDR2 SVGAGI. The CDR3 sequence: CASGRGQGAYEQYF. The CDR3, as DNA: TGTGCCAGCGGACGGGGACAGGGGGCCTACGAGCAGTACTTC.

This chain uses TRBV27 with TRBJ1-2; 8 nucleotides line up with TRBD1. Germline CDR1 and CDR2: MNHEY and SMNVEV (reference sequence). This CDR3 region has 14 residues. The J segment lost 9 bases and the V segment lost 2 bases, leaving 8 bases of the junction unmatched. The CDR3 here is CASSLMGQAVSYTF. CDR3 coding DNA: TGTGCCAGCAGTTTAATGGGACAGGCCGTGAGCTACACCTTC.